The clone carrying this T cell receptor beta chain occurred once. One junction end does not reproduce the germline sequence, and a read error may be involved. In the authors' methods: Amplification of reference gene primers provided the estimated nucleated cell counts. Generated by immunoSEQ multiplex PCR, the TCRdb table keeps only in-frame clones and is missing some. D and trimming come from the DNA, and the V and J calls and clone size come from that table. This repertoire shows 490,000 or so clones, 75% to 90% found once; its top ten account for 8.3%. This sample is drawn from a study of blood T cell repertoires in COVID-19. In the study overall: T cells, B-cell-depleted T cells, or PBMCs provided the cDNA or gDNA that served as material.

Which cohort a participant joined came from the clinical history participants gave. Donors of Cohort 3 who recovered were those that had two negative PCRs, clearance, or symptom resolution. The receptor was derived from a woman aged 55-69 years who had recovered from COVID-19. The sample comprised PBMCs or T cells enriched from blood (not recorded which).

The CDR3 nucleotides read TGTGCCAGCAGCCAAGACTCGAGGCCGGTGAACTTC. Protein product: CASSQDSRPVNF. The V and J genes are TRBV3-1 (or the pseudogene TRBV3-2) and TRBJ2-5; D is undetermined. Germline CDR1 reads LGHDT; CDR2 reads YNNKEL (reference sequence). CDR3 size: 12 residues.